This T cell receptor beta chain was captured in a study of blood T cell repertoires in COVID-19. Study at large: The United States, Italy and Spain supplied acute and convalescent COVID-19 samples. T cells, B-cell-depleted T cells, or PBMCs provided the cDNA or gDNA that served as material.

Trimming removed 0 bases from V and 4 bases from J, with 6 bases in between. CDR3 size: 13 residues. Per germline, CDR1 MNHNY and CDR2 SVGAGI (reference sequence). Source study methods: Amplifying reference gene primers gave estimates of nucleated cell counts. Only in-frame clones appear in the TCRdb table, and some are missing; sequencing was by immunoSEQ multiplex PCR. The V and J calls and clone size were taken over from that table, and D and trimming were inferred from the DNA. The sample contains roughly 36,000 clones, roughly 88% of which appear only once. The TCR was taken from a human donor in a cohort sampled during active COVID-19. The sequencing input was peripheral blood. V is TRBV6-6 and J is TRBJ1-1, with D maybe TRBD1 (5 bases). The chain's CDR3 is CASSYSGGTEAFF. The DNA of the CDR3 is TGTGCCAGCAGTTACTCCGGGGGCACTGAAGCTTTCTTT.